This TCR beta chain came from a study of blood T cell repertoires in COVID-19. The wider study: There were acute and convalescent COVID-19 samples, and they came from the United States, Italy and Spain. T cells, B-cell-depleted T cells, or PBMCs supplied cDNA or gDNA.

This CDR3 region has 16 residues. Germline V CDR1 and CDR2: SGHNT, YYREEE (reference sequence). The J segment lost 2 bases and the V segment lost 4 bases, leaving 5 bases of the junction unmatched. Authors' analysis steps: Amplification with reference gene primers provided the estimates of nucleated cell counts. Using immunoSEQ multiplex PCR, the repertoire was profiled, and TCRdb retains in-frame clones only, with some absent. V, J and clone size are taken as reported in that table, and D and trimming were inferred from the DNA itself. The profile shows 160,000 or so clones, 80% of them singletons. This clone appeared once.

This chain joins TRBV5-4 and TRBJ2-2; TRBD2 aligns across 10 bases. Sequencing was performed on peripheral blood. This sequence was found in a man aged 60-69 years with acute or convalescent COVID-19. In DNA form, the CDR3 reads TGTGCCAGCAGCCCCAGCGGGAGGGTAAACACCGGGGAGCTGTTTTTT. As protein: CASSPSGRVNTGELFF.